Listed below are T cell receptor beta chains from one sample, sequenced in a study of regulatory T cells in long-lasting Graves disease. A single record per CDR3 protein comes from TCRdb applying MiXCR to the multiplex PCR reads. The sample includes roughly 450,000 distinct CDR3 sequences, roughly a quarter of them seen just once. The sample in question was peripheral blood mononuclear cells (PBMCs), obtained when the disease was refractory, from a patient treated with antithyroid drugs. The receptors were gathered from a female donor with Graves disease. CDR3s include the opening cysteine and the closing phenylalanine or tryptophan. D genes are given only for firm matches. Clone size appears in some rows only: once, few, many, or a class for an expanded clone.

CASSVSMQTEAFF	TGTGCCAGCAGTGTTTCAATGCAAACTGAAGCTTTCTTT	TRBJ1-1	many	TRBV6-4	-
CASSLRTGGEDTEAFF	TGTGCCAGCAGTTTAAGGACAGGTGGTGAGGACACTGAAGCTTTCTTT	TRBJ1-1	many	TRBV12-3/TRBV12-4	TRBD1
CASSARVRGNGWQYF	TGTGCCAGCAGCGCCCGGGTTCGCGGGAATGGGTGGCAGTACTTC	TRBJ2-7	few	TRBV27	-
CASREQGWNTGELFF	TGTGCCAGCAGGGAACAGGGGTGGAACACCGGGGAGCTGTTTTTT	TRBJ2-2	many	TRBV2	TRBD1
CASSLGGSGPQETQYF	TGTGCCAGCAGCTTAGGAGGGTCAGGACCTCAAGAGACCCAGTACTTC	TRBJ2-5	many	TRBV7-6	-
CACAVNTEAFF	TGTGCCTGTGCCGTGAACACTGAAGCTTTCTTT	TRBJ1-1	many	TRBV30	-
CATGPGSEQYF	TGTGCCACCGGACCGGGGAGCGAGCAGTACTTC	TRBJ2-7	many	TRBV11-2	-
CASTKYQDRLINYGYTF	TGTGCCAGCACCAAATATCAGGACCGTCTGATTAACTATGGCTACACCTTC	TRBJ1-2	many	TRBV2	-
CASSPGLAGGGSYEQYF	TGTGCCAGCAGCCCTGGACTAGCGGGAGGAGGTTCCTACGAGCAGTACTTC	TRBJ2-7	few	TRBV7-9	TRBD2
CASSQDVRDYGYTF	TGCGCCAGCAGCCAAGATGTAAGGGACTATGGCTACACCTTC	TRBJ1-2	-	TRBV4-1	-
CASSIGTGTFDEQFF	TGTGCCAGTAGTATAGGTACAGGGACGTTCGATGAGCAGTTCTTC	TRBJ2-1	-	TRBV19	-
CASSPPGEVFYEQYF	TGTGCCAGCTCACCACCAGGGGAAGTCTTCTACGAGCAGTACTTC	TRBJ2-7	-	TRBV18	-
CASSYLKLAATYEQYF	TGTGCCAGCAGTTACTTGAAACTAGCGGCTACCTACGAGCAGTACTTC	TRBJ2-7	-	TRBV6-5	TRBD2
CAWSRRGPFTEAFF	TGTGCCTGGAGTCGCCGGGGCCCATTCACTGAAGCTTTCTTT	TRBJ1-1	few	TRBV30	-
CSAMPGLAGSEQYF	TGCAGTGCTATGCCGGGACTAGCGGGGTCAGAGCAGTACTTC	TRBJ2-7	-	TRBV20-1	TRBD2
CASSLYVYEQYF	TGTGCCAGCAGCTTGTATGTCTACGAGCAGTACTTC	TRBJ2-7	many	TRBV5-8	-
CASRPKRTVVAETQYF	TGTGCCAGCAGACCGAAAAGGACGGTAGTGGCCGAGACCCAGTACTTC	TRBJ2-5	many	TRBV6-1	-
CSVEYSQETQYF	TGCAGCGTTGAGTACAGCCAAGAGACCCAGTACTTC	TRBJ2-5	-	TRBV29-1	-
CSVEEGRTSGYEQYF	TGCAGCGTTGAAGAAGGTAGGACTAGCGGATACGAGCAGTACTTC	TRBJ2-7	-	TRBV29-1	TRBD2
CASSPQGAGRSEAFF	TGCGCCAGCTCTCCCCAAGGAGCAGGGAGGTCTGAAGCTTTCTTT	TRBJ1-1	-	TRBV5-1	-
CASSPSGLAGVSGANVLTF	TGTGCCAGCAGTCCTTCAGGACTAGCGGGAGTTTCTGGGGCCAACGTCCTGACTTTC	TRBJ2-6	few	TRBV12-3/TRBV12-4	TRBD2
CASTLPTGKGNGYTF	TGTGCCAGCACGCTTCCGACAGGGAAAGGGAATGGCTACACCTTC	TRBJ1-2	many	TRBV28	TRBD1
CASSTDRTSNQPQHF	TGTGCCAGCAGTACGGACAGAACGAGCAATCAGCCCCAGCATTTT	TRBJ1-5	many	TRBV6-1	-
CASTRSMGGNTIYF	TGTGCCAGCACAAGGTCCATGGGAGGAAACACCATATATTTT	TRBJ1-3	-	TRBV7-9	-
CASRSFRFRDSAFGTQYF	TGTGCCAGTAGAAGTTTCCGCTTCCGGGACAGTGCATTCGGGACCCAGTACTTC	TRBJ2-5	many	TRBV27	TRBD1
CASSPYTGHSGNTIYF	TGTGCCAGCAGCCCTTACACCGGCCATTCTGGAAACACCATATATTTT	TRBJ1-3	-	TRBV7-2	-
CATSRDSGFLNTEAFF	TGTGCCACCAGCAGGGACTCGGGGTTCCTGAACACTGAAGCTTTCTTT	TRBJ1-1	once	TRBV15	-
CASSHHGGTSRTEAFF	TGTGCCAGCAGTCATCACGGGGGTACTTCGAGAACTGAAGCTTTCTTT	TRBJ1-1	many	TRBV27	-
CSANYAGGYEQYF	TGCAGTGCTAATTATGCCGGGGGCTACGAGCAGTACTTC	TRBJ2-7	many	TRBV20-1	-
CSVEDTHGGASYEQYF	TGCAGCGTTGAAGACACCCACGGCGGAGCATCCTACGAGCAGTACTTC	TRBJ2-7	-	TRBV29-1	-
CSAKQGTSGQPQHF	TGCAGTGCTAAACAGGGTACTAGCGGTCAGCCCCAGCATTTT	TRBJ1-5	few	TRBV20-1	-
CASTQTGSGETQYF	TGTGCCAGCACTCAGACAGGGTCCGGCGAGACCCAGTACTTC	TRBJ2-5	many	TRBV12-3/TRBV12-4	TRBD1
CASSLAGGRGAYEQYF	TGTGCCAGCAGCTTAGCGGGGGGACGGGGAGCCTACGAGCAGTACTTC	TRBJ2-7	-	TRBV7-8	-
CSVALGADGNTIYF	TGCAGCGTTGCGCTAGGGGCGGACGGAAACACCATATATTTT	TRBJ1-3	-	TRBV29-1	-
CASSLGAGANVLTF	TGTGCCAGCAGCTTGGGGGCAGGGGCCAACGTCCTGACTTTC	TRBJ2-6	many	TRBV7-3	-
CANSITATAGRNYGYTF	TGTGCCAATAGTATTACGGCCACAGCCGGGCGAAACTATGGCTACACCTTC	TRBJ1-2	-	TRBV19	-
CASSPLGRITEAFF	TGTGCCAGCAGCCCCCTTGGACGGATCACTGAAGCTTTCTTT	TRBJ1-1	many	TRBV7-9	-
CSARQEPGGYTF	TGCAGTGCCCGGCAGGAACCTGGGGGCTACACCTTC	TRBJ1-2	many	TRBV20-1	-
CASKRRGQQETQYF	TGTGCCAGTAAGAGGAGAGGGCAGCAAGAGACCCAGTACTTC	TRBJ2-5	-	TRBV19	-
CSARKNYNSPLHF	TGCAGTGCTAGGAAAAACTATAATTCACCCCTCCACTTT	TRBJ1-6	few	TRBV20-1	-
CAWTLEGGTEAFF	TGTGCCTGGACCCTTGAGGGGGGCACTGAAGCTTTCTTT	TRBJ1-1	few	TRBV30	-
CASRNFGRDEQYF	TGTGCCAGCAGAAACTTCGGGAGGGACGAGCAGTACTTC	TRBJ2-7	-	TRBV28	TRBD2
CSVGATNTGELFF	TGCAGCGTTGGGGCCACGAACACCGGGGAGCTGTTTTTT	TRBJ2-2	many	TRBV29-1	-
CASSYSSGYSYEQYF	TGTGCCAGCAGTTACTCAAGCGGGTACTCCTACGAGCAGTACTTC	TRBJ2-7	-	TRBV6-5	-
CASSLKRSSYNEQFF	TGTGCCAGCAGTTTAAAGCGGAGCTCCTACAATGAGCAGTTCTTC	TRBJ2-1	many	TRBV12-3/TRBV12-4	-